Each of the 26 T cell receptor beta chains below was sequenced from the same sample in a study of shared clonotypes between healthy human individuals. Repertoires were generated with immunoSEQ multiplex PCR, while TCRdb's copy carries only in-frame clones and drops some. This table has some 1 million clones, around 74% appearing once. Sequencing was carried out using memory CD4+ T cells sorted from blood. Subset in this sample: CD45RA-negative fraction. The receptors originated from a man between 18 and 29 years old in good health.

This clone came up a few times. CDR3 residues: CASSETRGYYGYTF. CDR3 sequence (DNA): TGTGCCAGCAGTGAAACCAGGGGTTACTATGGCTACACCTTC. The chain uses TRBV25-1 and TRBJ1-2; possible D gene TRBD1, 6 bases. The germline V gene encodes CDR1 MGHDK and CDR2 SYGVNS. The CDR3 runs to 14 residues. Trimming removed 2 bases at V and 3 bases at J, with 10 bases between.

This clone was counted a few times. The chain carries TRBV2 and TRBJ1-3, with D possibly matching TRBD1 (5 bases). The germline V and J ends were trimmed by 8 bases and 5 bases, with 10 bases remaining between them. This CDR3 has 12 amino acids. Germline values: CDR1 SNHLY, CDR2 FYNNEI. The CDR3 region is CASRQGRNTIYF. The CDR3 nucleotides read TGTGCCAGCCGTCAGGGTCGAAACACCATATATTTT. The full variable domain, its missing parts supplied by reference TRBV2 and TRBJ1-3, is EPEVTQTPSHQVTQMGQEVILRCVPISNHLYFYWYRQILGQKVEFLVSFYNNEISEKSEIFDDQFSVERPDGSNFTLKIRSTKLEDSAMYFCASRQGRNTIYFGEGSWLTVV.

The chain carries TRBV7-8 and TRBJ1-4; 7 positions agree with TRBD1. After removal of 1 base from V and 3 bases from J, the junction contained 8 bases not matched to a gene. This CDR3 has 17 residues. Germline V gene lookup returns CDR1 SGHVS and CDR2 FQNEAQ. This chain's CDR3 is CASSLGAQGDPNEKLFF. The CDR3 DNA reads TGTGCCAGCAGCTTAGGGGCCCAGGGGGACCCTAATGAAAAACTGTTTTTT.

The genes are TRBV5-1 and TRBJ2-3, with 8 bases lining up with TRBD2. Trimming cost V 3 bases and J 9 bases; bases outside gene matches: 15. Germline CDR1 is SGHRS and CDR2 is YFSETQ. This CDR3 is built from 16 residues. CDR3: CASSWATSGGRPTQYF. The CDR3 DNA follows: TGCGCCAGCAGCTGGGCCACTAGCGGTGGGCGACCGACGCAGTATTTT.

The chain joins TRBV5-6 to TRBJ2-7; the match to TRBD2 covers 13 bases. The germline CDR1 and CDR2 sequences are SGHDT and YYEEEE. The ends lost 2 bases at V and 5 bases at J; junction bases unmatched: 4. This CDR3 has 15 residues. The CDR3: CASSFKGLAGNEQYF. The CDR3 nucleotides read TGTGCCAGCAGCTTTAAGGGACTAGCGGGAAACGAGCAGTACTTC.

This chain connects TRBV10-3 to TRBJ1-5, with D possibly being TRBD1 (6 bases). Looked up from germline, CDR1 is ENHRY and CDR2 is SYGVKD. CDR3 size: 14 residues. Between the trimmed V and J ends, which lost 4 bases and 4 bases, there was a span of 11 bases. Here the CDR3 DNA reads TGTGCCATCAGTGTAGGGGGGGCTAATCAGCCCCAGCATTTT. Its protein product is CAISVGGANQPQHF.

The chain combines TRBV28 with TRBJ1-6; D remains ambiguous. This CDR3 has 14 residues. Germline values: CDR1 MDHEN, CDR2 SYDVKM. Trimming cost V 5 bases and J 7 bases, with 12 bases left between them. DNA for the CDR3: TGTGCCAGCAGTCCGCCCCAGCTGAATTCACCCCTCCACTTT. Protein: CASSPPQLNSPLHF.

This clone was detected a few times. The chain has TRBV21-1 and TRBJ1-1; the listed D gene, TRBD1, was not tested against the DNA. TRBV21-1 is described as a pseudogene. This CDR3 spans 13 amino acids. The DNA of the CDR3 is TGTGCCAGCAGCAAGGCACCAGGGGGCGAAGCTTTCTTT. It yields the protein CASSKAPGGEAFF.

The CDR3 region has the DNA TGTGCCAGCAGAGAGACTAGCACAGATACGCAGTATTTT. Protein product: CASRETSTDTQYF. The chain uses TRBV6-6 and TRBJ2-3; D gene unclear. The CDR3 totals 13 residues. Germline V gene lookup returns CDR1 MNHNY and CDR2 SVGAGI (reference sequence). V lost 6 bases and J lost 0, with 7 bases in between.

V and J are TRBV29-1 and TRBJ1-1; D is uncertain. This CDR3 region has 12 residues. Germline lookup yields CDR1 SQVTM and CDR2 ANQGSEA. V was pared by 0 bases and J by 0 bases, with 2 bases between. CDR3 region: CSVEEVNTEAFF. The CDR3, as DNA: TGCAGCGTTGAAGAAGTGAACACTGAAGCTTTCTTT.

V and J are TRBV5-6 and TRBJ2-3; D might be TRBD1 or TRBD2, each matching 6 bases. CDR3 length: 15 residues. V lost 7 bases to trimming and J lost 2 bases, with 17 bases between them. Germline V CDR1 and CDR2: SGHDT, YYEEEE. The CDR3 is CASCPTGALTDTQYF. In DNA, the CDR3 is TGTGCCAGCTGCCCTACGGGGGCCCTCACAGATACGCAGTATTTT.

The rearrangement links TRBV5-1 to TRBJ1-6, with 8 bases identical to TRBD1. From germline, CDR1 is SGHRS and CDR2 YFSETQ. J lost 6 bases, V lost 4 bases, and 3 bases had no gene match. The length of the CDR3 is 14 residues. The CDR3 spells CASSIDRGNSPLHF. The CDR3 DNA sequence: TGCGCCAGCAGCATAGACAGGGGTAATTCACCCCTCCACTTT.

Comments on this clone: Compared with germline, one end of the junction differs, possibly owing to a read error. J is TRBJ2-3 and V is TRBV7-7, with D possibly being TRBD2 (6 bases). Germline loops: CDR1 SSHAT, CDR2 FNYEAQ (reference sequence). The CDR3 is 15 amino acids. The CDR3 here is CASSLGVAGTDTQYF. CDR3 sequence (DNA): TGTGCTAGCAGCTTAGGAGTTGCGGGGACAGATACGCAGTATTTT.

The chain carries TRBV5-6 and TRBJ1-2; tentative D call: TRBD1 (6 bases). V lost 6 bases to trimming and J lost 5 bases, with 11 bases between them. Per germline, CDR1 SGHDT and CDR2 YYEEEE. The CDR3 contains 12 residues. Here the CDR3 DNA reads TGTGCCAGCACCCAGGGGAGTTATGGCTACACCTTC. Its protein product is CASTQGSYGYTF.

The V call is TRBV9, the J call TRBJ2-4, with 10 bases lining up with TRBD2. This CDR3 has 16 amino acids. V shed 4 bases, J shed 0 bases, and the junction held 4 bases outside the gene matches. CDR1 and CDR2 (germline): SGDLS, YYNGEE. The CDR3: CASSRAGGGAKNIQYF. CDR3 DNA: TGTGCCAGCAGCCGAGCGGGAGGGGGAGCCAAAAACATTCAGTACTTC.

The rearrangement links TRBV14 to TRBJ2-7; D gene ambiguous. The CDR3 is 13 residues long. V dropped 0 bases and J dropped 2 bases, with 5 bases sitting between them. CDR1 is SGHDN and CDR2 is FVKESK in the germline V gene. This CDR3 reads CASSQDNAYEQYF. In DNA form, the CDR3 reads TGTGCCAGCAGCCAAGATAACGCCTACGAGCAGTACTTC.

The genes are TRBV5-6 and TRBJ2-7; D gene unclear. Germline assignment: CDR1 SGHDT and CDR2 YYEEEE. This CDR3 spans 14 amino acids. Trimming left V 0 bases short and J 0 bases short, with 7 bases between. The CDR3 DNA follows: TGTGCCAGCAGCTTGGGGACCTTCTCCTACGAGCAGTACTTC. Encoded protein: CASSLGTFSYEQYF.

This clone was recorded only once. V usage is TRBV5-1 and J usage is TRBJ2-7; 8 positions agree with TRBD2. The CDR3 runs to 16 residues. V lost 3 bases and J lost 5; bases outside the gene matches: 13. Germline V gene lookup returns CDR1 SGHRS and CDR2 YFSETQ. CDR3 DNA sequence: TGCGCCAGCAGCTCGGCTAACGGGGGGGCTTACCACGAGCAGTACTTC. It codes for CASSSANGGAYHEQYF.

On this clone itself: A read error is possible here, since a much larger clone lies one base away. The chain uses TRBV6-1 and TRBJ1-2, with 9 bases identical to TRBD1. The CDR3 spans 13 residues. Germline-derived CDR1 and CDR2 are MNHNS and SASEGT. Losses at the gene ends were 6 bases for V and 5 bases for J; bases not matched to a gene: 4. The chain's CDR3 is CASSPDRGYGYTF. The CDR3 region has the DNA TGTGCCAGCAGCCCGGACAGGGGATATGGCTACACCTTC.

The rearrangement uses TRBV5-1 and TRBJ2-1; 15 nucleotides align to TRBD2. After removal of 3 bases from V and 8 bases from J, the junction contained 9 bases not matched to a gene. Germline V gene sequence: CDR1 SGHRS, CDR2 YFSETQ. The CDR3 length is 17 residues. The CDR3 reads CASSWGGTSGRSHEQFF. CDR3 bases: TGCGCCAGCAGCTGGGGAGGGACTAGCGGGAGGTCCCATGAGCAGTTCTTC.

This chain connects TRBV7-2 to TRBJ2-5; D possibly matches TRBD1 or TRBD2 (6 bases each). The CDR3 loop spans 14 amino acids. Trimming pared 7 bases from V and 3 bases from J, leaving 15 bases between. Looked up from germline, CDR1 is SGHTA and CDR2 is FQGNSA. The CDR3 here is CASNRVGGEETQYF. The DNA of the CDR3 is TGTGCCAGCAACAGGGTCGGGGGAGAAGAGACCCAGTACTTC.

The rearrangement joins TRBV28 to TRBJ2-1; D is tentatively TRBD1 or TRBD2 (6 bases each). Trimming stripped 2 bases from V and 10 bases from J, with 9 bases between. This CDR3 has 12 amino acids. Looked up from germline, CDR1 is MDHEN and CDR2 is SYDVKM. The CDR3 loop reads CASSLEGGEQFF. The CDR3 DNA is TGTGCCAGCAGTTTAGAGGGGGGAGAGCAGTTCTTC.

The CDR3 sequence is CACRGGVMNTEAFF. The CDR3 DNA reads as TGTGCCTGCCGGGGGGGAGTTATGAACACTGAAGCTTTCTTT. The J gene is TRBJ1-1, the V gene TRBV19; possibly TRBD1 for D (5 bases). The ends were cut back, 11 bases at V and 0 bases at J, with 16 bases in the middle. The CDR3 totals 14 residues. The germline gives CDR1 LNHDA, CDR2 SQIVND (reference sequence). Based on the CDR3 plus reference TRBV19 and TRBJ1-1, the full variable domain is DGGITQSPKYLFRKEGQNVTLSCEQNLNHDAMYWYRQDPGQGLRLIYYSQIVNDFQKGDIAEGYSVSREKKESFPLTVTSAQKNPTAFYLCACRGGVMNTEAFFGQGTRLTVV.

This clone was counted between two and nine times. The genes are TRBV19 and TRBJ1-6; D unresolved. V shed 9 bases and J shed 5 bases, with 11 bases lying between them. From germline, CDR1 is LNHDA and CDR2 SQIVND (reference sequence). The CDR3 length is 13 residues. CDR3 amino acids: CASLGKHNSPLHF. The CDR3 DNA sequence: TGTGCCAGCTTAGGGAAGCATAATTCACCCCTCCACTTT.

V usage is TRBV5-4 and J usage is TRBJ2-7, with 11 bases lining up with TRBD1. V trimming: 5 bases; J trimming: 5 bases; junction bases outside the gene matches: 6. CDR1 is SGHNT and CDR2 is YYREEE in the germline V gene (reference sequence). CDR3 length equals 14 residues. CDR3 amino acids: CASRSDRGLNEQYF. DNA for the CDR3: TGTGCCAGCAGATCGGACAGGGGGCTGAACGAGCAGTACTTC.

The chain's CDR3 is CASSLTMGGYTF. The DNA for the CDR3 is TGTGCCAGCAGCTTAACGATGGGAGGCTACACCTTC. The V and J genes are TRBV11-1 and TRBJ1-2, with D unclear. Germline-derived CDR1 and CDR2 are SGHAT and FQDESV (reference sequence). This CDR3 contains 12 residues. Deletions cut 2 bases from V and 8 bases from J, with 9 bases between.